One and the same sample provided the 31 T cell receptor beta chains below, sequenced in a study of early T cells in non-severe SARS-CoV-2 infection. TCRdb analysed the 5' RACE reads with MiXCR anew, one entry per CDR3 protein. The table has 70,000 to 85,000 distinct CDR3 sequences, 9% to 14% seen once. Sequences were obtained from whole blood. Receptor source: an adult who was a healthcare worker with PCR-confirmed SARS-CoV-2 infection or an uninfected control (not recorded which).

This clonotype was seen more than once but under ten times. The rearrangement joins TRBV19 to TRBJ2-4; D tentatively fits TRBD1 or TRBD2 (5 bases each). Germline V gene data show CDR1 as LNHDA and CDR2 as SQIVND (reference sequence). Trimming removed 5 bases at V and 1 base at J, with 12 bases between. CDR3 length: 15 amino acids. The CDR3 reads CASSPDRGAKNIQYF. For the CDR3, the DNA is TGTGCCAGTAGTCCCGACAGAGGGGCCAAAAACATTCAGTACTTC.

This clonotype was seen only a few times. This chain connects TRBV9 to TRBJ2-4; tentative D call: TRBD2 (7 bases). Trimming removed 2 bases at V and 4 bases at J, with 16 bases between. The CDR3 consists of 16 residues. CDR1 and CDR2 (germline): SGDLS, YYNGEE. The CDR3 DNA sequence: TGTGCCAGCAGCGTGTTAGAGGGGGGGCCAAAAAACATTCAGTACTTC. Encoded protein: CASSVLEGGPKNIQYF.

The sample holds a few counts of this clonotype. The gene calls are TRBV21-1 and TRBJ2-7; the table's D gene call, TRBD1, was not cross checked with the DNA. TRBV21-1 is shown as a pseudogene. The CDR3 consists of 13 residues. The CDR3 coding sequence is TGTGCCAGCAGCTCCTGGACAGGGAACGAGCAGTACTTC. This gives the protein CASSSWTGNEQYF.

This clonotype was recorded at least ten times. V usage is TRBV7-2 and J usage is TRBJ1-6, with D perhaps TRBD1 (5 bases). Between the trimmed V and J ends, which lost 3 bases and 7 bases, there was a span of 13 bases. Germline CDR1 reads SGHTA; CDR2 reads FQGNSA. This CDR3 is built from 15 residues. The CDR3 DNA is TGTGCCAGCAGCTTGGATGGGAGGGACAATTCACCCCTCCACTTT. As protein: CASSLDGRDNSPLHF.

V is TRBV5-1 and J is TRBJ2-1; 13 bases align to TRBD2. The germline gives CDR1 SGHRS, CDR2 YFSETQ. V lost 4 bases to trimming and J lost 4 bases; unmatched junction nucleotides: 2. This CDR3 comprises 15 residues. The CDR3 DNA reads TGCGCCAGCAGCGGGACTAGCGGGGAATACAATGAGCAGTTCTTC. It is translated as CASSGTSGEYNEQFF. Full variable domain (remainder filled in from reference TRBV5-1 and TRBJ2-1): KAGVTQTPRYLIKTRGQQVTLSCSPISGHRSVSWYQQTPGQGLQFLFEYFSETQRNKGNFPGRFSGRQFSNSRSEMNVSTLELGDSALYLCASSGTSGEYNEQFFGPGTRLTVL.

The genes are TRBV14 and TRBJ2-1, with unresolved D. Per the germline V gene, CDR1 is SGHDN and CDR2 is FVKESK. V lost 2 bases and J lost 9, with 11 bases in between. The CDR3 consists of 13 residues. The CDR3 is CASSQTLYGEQFF. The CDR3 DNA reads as TGTGCCAGCAGCCAAACTCTCTACGGTGAGCAGTTCTTC.

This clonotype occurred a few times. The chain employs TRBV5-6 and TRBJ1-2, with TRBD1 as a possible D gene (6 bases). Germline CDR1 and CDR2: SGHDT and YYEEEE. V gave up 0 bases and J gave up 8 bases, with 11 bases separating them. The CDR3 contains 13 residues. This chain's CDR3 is CASSLDRAGGYTF. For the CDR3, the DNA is TGTGCCAGCAGCTTGGACAGGGCGGGAGGCTACACCTTC.

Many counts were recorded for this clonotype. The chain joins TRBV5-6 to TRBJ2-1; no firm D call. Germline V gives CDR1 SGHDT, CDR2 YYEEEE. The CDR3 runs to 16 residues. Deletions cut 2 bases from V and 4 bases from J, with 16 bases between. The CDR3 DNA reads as TGTGCCAGCAGCTTACTCGCCGACCCCAATTACAATGAGCAGTTCTTC. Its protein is CASSLLADPNYNEQFF.

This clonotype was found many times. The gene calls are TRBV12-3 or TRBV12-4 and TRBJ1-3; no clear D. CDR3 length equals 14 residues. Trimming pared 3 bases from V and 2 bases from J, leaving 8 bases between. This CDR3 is CASSFGGAGNTIYF. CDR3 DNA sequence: TGTGCCAGCAGTTTCGGTGGGGCTGGAAACACCATATATTTT.

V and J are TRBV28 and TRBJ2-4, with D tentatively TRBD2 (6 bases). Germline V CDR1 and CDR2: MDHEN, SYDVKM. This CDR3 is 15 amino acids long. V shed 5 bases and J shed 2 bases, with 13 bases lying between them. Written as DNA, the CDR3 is TGTGCCAGCAGTCCGTCCCGGGGGACCAAAAACATTCAGTACTTC. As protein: CASSPSRGTKNIQYF.

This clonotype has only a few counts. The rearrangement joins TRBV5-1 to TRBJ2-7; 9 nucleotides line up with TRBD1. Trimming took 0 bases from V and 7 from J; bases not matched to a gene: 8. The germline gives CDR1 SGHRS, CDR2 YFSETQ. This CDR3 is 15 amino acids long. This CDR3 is CASSLGGQGLREQYF. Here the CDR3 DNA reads TGCGCCAGCAGCTTGGGGGGACAGGGTCTGAGGGAGCAGTACTTC.

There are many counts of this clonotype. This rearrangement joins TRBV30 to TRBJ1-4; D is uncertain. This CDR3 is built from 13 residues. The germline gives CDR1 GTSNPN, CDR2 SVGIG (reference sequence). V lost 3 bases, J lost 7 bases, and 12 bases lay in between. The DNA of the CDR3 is TGTGCCTGGAGATGGAATGACGGTGAAAAACTGTTTTTT. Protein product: CAWRWNDGEKLFF.

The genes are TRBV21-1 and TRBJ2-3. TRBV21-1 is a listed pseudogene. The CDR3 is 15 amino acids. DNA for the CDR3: TGTGCCAGCAGTCAGACGAAAACTAGCACAGATACGCAGTATTTT. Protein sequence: CASSQTKTSTDTQYF.

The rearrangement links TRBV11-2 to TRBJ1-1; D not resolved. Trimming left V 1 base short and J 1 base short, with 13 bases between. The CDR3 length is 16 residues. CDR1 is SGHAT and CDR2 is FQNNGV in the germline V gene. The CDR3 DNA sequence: TGTGCCAGCAGCTTAGGCCTTGGGCGGGCGAACACTGAAGCTTTCTTT. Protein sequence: CASSLGLGRANTEAFF.

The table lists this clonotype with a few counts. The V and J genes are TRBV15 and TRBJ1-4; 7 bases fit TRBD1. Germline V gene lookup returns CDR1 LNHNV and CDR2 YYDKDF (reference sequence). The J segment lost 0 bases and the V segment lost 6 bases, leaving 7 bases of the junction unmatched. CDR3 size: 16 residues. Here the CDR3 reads CATRDRDLATNEKLFF. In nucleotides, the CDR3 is TGTGCCACCAGAGACAGGGATCTAGCAACTAATGAAAAACTGTTTTTT.

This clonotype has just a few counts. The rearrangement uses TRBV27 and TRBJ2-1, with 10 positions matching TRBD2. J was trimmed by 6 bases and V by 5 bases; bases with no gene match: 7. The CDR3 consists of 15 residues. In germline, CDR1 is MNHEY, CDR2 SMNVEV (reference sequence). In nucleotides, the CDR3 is TGTGCCAGCAGTAGACCTAGCGGGAGAAGCAATGAGCAGTTCTTC. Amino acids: CASSRPSGRSNEQFF.

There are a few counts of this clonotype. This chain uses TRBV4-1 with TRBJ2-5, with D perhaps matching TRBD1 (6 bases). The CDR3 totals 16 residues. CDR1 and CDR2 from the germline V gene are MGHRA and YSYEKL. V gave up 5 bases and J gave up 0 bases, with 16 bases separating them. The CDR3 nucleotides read TGCGCCAGCAGCGAAAACCCAGGGGTCTACCAAGAGACCCAGTACTTC. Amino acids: CASSENPGVYQETQYF.

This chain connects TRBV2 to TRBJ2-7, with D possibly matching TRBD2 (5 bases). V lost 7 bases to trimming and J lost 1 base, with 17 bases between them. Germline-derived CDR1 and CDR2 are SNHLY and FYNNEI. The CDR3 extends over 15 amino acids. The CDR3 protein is CASTLGRGPSYEQYF. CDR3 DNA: TGTGCCAGCACGTTAGGGAGAGGACCTTCCTACGAGCAGTACTTC. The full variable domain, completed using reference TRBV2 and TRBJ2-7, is EPEVTQTPSHQVTQMGQEVILRCVPISNHLYFYWYRQILGQKVEFLVSFYNNEISEKSEIFDDQFSVERPDGSNFTLKIRSTKLEDSAMYFCASTLGRGPSYEQYFGPGTRLTVT.

CDR3 residues: CASSPTSEQETQYF. The CDR3 nucleotides read TGTGCCAGCAGCCCCACTTCTGAACAAGAGACCCAGTACTTC. This chain uses TRBV9 with TRBJ2-5; no firm D call. Trimming left V 4 bases short and J 2 bases short, with 12 bases between. Germline V gene lookup returns CDR1 SGDLS and CDR2 YYNGEE. This CDR3 comprises 14 residues.

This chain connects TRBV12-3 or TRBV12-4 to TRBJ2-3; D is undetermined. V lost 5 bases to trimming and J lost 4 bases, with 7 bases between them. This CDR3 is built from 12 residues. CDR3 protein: CASSPRADTQYF. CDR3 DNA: TGTGCCAGCAGTCCTAGGGCAGATACGCAGTATTTT.

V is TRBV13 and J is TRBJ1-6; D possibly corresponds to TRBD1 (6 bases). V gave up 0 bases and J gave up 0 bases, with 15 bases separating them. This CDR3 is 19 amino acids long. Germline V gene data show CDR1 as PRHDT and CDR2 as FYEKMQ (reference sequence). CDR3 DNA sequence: TGTGCCAGCAGCTTAGGGGGGGCCACCGCGAGCTCCTATAATTCACCCCTCCACTTT. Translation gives CASSLGGATASSYNSPLHF.

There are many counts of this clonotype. This CDR3 reads CASSVDWVGTEAFF. CDR3 bases: TGTGCCAGCAGCGTAGATTGGGTCGGCACTGAAGCTTTCTTT. The J gene is TRBJ1-1, the V gene TRBV9; D gene ambiguous. Trimming removed 0 bases from V and 4 bases from J, with 10 bases in between. Germline V gives CDR1 SGDLS, CDR2 YYNGEE. This CDR3 is 14 amino acids long.

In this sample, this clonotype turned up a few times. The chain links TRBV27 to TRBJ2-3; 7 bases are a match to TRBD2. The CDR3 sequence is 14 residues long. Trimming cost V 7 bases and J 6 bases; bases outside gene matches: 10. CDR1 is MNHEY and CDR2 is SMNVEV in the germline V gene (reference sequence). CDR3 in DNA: TGTGCCAGCACCCTCAGCGGGGCTGGGGATACGCAGTATTTT. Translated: CASTLSGAGDTQYF.

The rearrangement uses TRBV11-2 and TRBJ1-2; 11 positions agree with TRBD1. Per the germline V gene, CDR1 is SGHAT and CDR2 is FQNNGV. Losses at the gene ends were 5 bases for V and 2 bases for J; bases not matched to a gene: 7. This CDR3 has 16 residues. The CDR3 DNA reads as TGTGCCAGCAGCCCAGGGGGACAGGGGGTGAACTATGGCTACACCTTC. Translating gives CASSPGGQGVNYGYTF.

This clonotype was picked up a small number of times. DNA of the CDR3: TGTGCCAGCTGCCTTGTAGCGGGAGGTGAAGAGACCCAGTACTTC. Its translation is CASCLVAGGEETQYF. The chain uses TRBV11-3 and TRBJ2-5, with 10 nucleotides matching TRBD2. The V gene end was trimmed by 8 bases and the J gene end by 3 bases; junction bases not matched to a gene: 9. Germline V lookup: CDR1 SGHNT, CDR2 YENEEA. The length of the CDR3 is 15 residues.

CDR3 region: CASSETGGDTQYF. As DNA, the CDR3 is TGTGCCAGCAGCGAAACAGGAGGAGATACGCAGTATTTT. J is TRBJ2-3 and V is TRBV2; the D gene could be TRBD1 or TRBD2 (5 bases each). The CDR3 sequence is 13 residues long. Trimming removed 6 bases at V and 5 bases at J, with 12 bases between. Germline lookup yields CDR1 SNHLY and CDR2 FYNNEI. Based on the CDR3 plus reference TRBV2 and TRBJ2-3, the full variable domain is EPEVTQTPSHQVTQMGQEVILRCVPISNHLYFYWYRQILGQKVEFLVSFYNNEISEKSEIFDDQFSVERPDGSNFTLKIRSTKLEDSAMYFCASSETGGDTQYFGPGTRLTVL.

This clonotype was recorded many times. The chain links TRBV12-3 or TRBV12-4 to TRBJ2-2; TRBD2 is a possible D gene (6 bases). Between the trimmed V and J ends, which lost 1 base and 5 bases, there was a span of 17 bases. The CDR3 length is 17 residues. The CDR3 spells CASSLGTRPGGTGELFF. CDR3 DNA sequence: TGTGCCAGCAGTTTAGGAACTCGACCCGGGGGAACCGGGGAGCTGTTTTTT.

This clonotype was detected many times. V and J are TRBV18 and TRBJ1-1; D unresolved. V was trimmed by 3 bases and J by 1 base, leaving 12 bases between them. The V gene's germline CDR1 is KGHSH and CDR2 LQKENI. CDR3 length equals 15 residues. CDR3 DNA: TGTGCCAGCTCACCCCCCCACCACTCGAACACTGAAGCTTTCTTT. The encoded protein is CASSPPHHSNTEAFF.

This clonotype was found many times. For the CDR3, the DNA is TGTGCCAGCAGCCAAGAAATACTTGGACTAGCGGGAGGGAGCGAGCAGTTCTTC. This gives the protein CASSQEILGLAGGSEQFF. The V and J genes are TRBV4-2 and TRBJ2-1; 15 bases are a match to TRBD2. The CDR3 length is 18 residues. The germline gives CDR1 LGHNA, CDR2 YNFKEQ. J lost 10 bases, V lost 0 bases, and 10 bases had no gene match.

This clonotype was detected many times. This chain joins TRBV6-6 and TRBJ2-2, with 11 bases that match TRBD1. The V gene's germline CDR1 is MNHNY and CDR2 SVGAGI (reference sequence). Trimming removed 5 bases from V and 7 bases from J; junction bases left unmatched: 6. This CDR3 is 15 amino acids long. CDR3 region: CASSHRTGGIGELFF. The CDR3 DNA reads TGTGCCAGCAGTCACAGGACAGGGGGCATCGGGGAGCTGTTTTTT.

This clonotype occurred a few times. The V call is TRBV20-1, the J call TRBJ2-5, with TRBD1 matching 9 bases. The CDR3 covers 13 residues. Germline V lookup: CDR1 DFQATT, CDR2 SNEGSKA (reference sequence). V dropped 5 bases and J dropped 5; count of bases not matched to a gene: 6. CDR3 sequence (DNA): TGCAGTGCTTATACAGGGGGCGAGGAGACCCAGTACTTC. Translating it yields CSAYTGGEETQYF.